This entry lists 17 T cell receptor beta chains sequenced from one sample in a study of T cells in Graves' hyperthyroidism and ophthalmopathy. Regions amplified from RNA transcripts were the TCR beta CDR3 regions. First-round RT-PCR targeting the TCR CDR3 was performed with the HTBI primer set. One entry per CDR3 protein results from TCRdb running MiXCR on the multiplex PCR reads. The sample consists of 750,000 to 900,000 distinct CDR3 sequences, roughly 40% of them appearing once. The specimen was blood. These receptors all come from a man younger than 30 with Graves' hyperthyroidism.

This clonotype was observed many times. The CDR3 nucleotides read TGTGCCAGCAGCTCGACAGGGCCTGGAAACACCATATATTTT. Encoded protein: CASSSTGPGNTIYF. The chain combines TRBV7-9 with TRBJ1-3, with 7 bases fitting TRBD1. The CDR3 consists of 14 residues. Germline values: CDR1 SEHNR, CDR2 FQNEAQ (reference sequence). V was clipped by 4 bases and J by 2 bases; unmatched bases: 2. Drawing the rest from reference TRBV7-9 and TRBJ1-3, the complete variable domain is DTGVSQNPRHKITKRGQNVTFRCDPISEHNRLYWYRQTLGQGPEFLTYFQNEAQLEKSRLLSDRFSAERPKGSFSTLEIQRTEQGDSAMYLCASSSTGPGNTIYFGEGSWLTVV.

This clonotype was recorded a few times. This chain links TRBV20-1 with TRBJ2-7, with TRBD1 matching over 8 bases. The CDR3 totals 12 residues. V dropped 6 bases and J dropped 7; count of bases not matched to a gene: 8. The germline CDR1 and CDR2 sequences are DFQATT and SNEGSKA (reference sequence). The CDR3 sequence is CSAAQGAREQYF. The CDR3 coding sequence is TGCAGTGCGGCCCAGGGGGCGCGGGAGCAGTACTTC.

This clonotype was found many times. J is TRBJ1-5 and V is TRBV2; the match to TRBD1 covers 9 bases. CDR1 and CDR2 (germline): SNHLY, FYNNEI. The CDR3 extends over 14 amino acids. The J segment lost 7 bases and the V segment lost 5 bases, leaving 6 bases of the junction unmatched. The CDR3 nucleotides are TGTGCCAGCAGTTCGGACAGGGGAAGACAGCCCCAGCATTTT. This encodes CASSSDRGRQPQHF. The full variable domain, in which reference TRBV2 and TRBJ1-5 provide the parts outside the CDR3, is EPEVTQTPSHQVTQMGQEVILRCVPISNHLYFYWYRQILGQKVEFLVSFYNNEISEKSEIFDDQFSVERPDGSNFTLKIRSTKLEDSAMYFCASSSDRGRQPQHFGDGTRLSIL.

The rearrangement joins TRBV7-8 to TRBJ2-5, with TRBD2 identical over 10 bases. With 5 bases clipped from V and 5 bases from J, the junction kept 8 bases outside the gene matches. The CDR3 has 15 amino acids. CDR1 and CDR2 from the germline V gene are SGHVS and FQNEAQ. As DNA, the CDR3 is TGTGCCAGCAGCGGCACGGGACTAGCGACGGAGACCCAGTACTTC. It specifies CASSGTGLATETQYF. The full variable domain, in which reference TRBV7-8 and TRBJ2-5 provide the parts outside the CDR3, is GAGVSQSPRYKVAKRGQDVALRCDPISGHVSLFWYQQALGQGPEFLTYFQNEAQLDKSGLPSDRFFAERPEGSVSTLKIQRTQQEDSAVYLCASSGTGLATETQYFGPGTRLLVL.

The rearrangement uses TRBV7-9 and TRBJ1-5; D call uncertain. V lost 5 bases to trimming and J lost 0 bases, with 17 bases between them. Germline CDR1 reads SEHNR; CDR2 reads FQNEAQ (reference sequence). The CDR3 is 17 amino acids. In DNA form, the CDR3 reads TGTGCCAGCAGCGTGCCCTTAGGAGCTTATAGCAATCAGCCCCAGCATTTT. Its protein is CASSVPLGAYSNQPQHF.

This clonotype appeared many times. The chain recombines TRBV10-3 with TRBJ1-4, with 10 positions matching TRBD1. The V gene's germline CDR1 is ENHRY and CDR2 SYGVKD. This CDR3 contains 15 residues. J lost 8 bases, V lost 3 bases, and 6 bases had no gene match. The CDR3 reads CAISELDRGKEKLFF. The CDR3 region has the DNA TGTGCCATCAGTGAATTGGACAGGGGGAAGGAAAAACTGTTTTTT.

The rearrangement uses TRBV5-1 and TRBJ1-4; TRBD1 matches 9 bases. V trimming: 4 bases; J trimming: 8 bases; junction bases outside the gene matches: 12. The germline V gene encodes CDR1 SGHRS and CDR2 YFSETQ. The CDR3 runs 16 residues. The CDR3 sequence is CASSRDRAGFTEKLFF. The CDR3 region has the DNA TGCGCCAGCAGCCGGGACAGGGCGGGTTTTACCGAAAAACTGTTTTTT.

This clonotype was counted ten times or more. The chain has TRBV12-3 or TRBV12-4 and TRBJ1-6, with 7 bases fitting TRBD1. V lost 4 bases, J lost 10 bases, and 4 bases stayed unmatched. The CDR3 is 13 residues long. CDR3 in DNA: TGTGCCAGCAGTTCGTGGACAGGATCACCCCTCCACTTT. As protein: CASSSWTGSPLHF.

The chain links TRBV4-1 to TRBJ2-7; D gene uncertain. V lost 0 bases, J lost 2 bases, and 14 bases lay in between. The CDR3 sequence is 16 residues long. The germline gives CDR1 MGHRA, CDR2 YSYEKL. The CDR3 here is CASSQDRRSDAYEQYF. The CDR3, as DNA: TGCGCCAGCAGCCAAGATAGAAGGTCGGATGCCTACGAGCAGTACTTC.

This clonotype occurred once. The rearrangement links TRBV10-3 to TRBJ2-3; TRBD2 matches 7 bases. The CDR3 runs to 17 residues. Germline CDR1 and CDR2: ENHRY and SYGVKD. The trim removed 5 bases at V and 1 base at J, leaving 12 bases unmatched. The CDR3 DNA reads TGTGCCATCAGTCAGGGACGAGCGGGATTTGGCACAGATACGCAGTATTTT. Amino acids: CAISQGRAGFGTDTQYF.

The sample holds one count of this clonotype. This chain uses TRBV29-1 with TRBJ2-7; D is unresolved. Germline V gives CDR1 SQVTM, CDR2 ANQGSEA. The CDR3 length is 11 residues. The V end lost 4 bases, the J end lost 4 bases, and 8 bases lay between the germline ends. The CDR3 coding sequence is TGCAGCGTTGCAGATGGGTACGAGCAGTACTTC. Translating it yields CSVADGYEQYF.

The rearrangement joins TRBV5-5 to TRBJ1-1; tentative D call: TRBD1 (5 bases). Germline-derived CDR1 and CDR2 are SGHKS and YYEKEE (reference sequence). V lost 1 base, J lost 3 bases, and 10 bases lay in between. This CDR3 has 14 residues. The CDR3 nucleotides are TGTGCCAGCAGCTTGCAACAGGAGTACACTGAAGCTTTCTTT. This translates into CASSLQQEYTEAFF.

The CDR3 coding sequence is TGTGCCAGCAGCGTCGCCGGGACGGGGTCCTACGAGCAGTACTTC. It translates to CASSVAGTGSYEQYF. V usage is TRBV5-6 and J usage is TRBJ2-7; D tentatively reads TRBD1 or TRBD2 (5 bases each). CDR1 is SGHDT and CDR2 is YYEEEE in the germline V gene. The CDR3 totals 15 residues. The V end was cut by 4 bases, the J end by 1 base, with 15 bases between.

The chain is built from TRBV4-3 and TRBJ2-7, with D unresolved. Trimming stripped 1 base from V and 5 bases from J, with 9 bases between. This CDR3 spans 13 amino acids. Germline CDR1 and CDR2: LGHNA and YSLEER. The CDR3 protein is CASSQVGRDEQYF. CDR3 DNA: TGCGCCAGCAGCCAAGTTGGAAGAGACGAGCAGTACTTC.

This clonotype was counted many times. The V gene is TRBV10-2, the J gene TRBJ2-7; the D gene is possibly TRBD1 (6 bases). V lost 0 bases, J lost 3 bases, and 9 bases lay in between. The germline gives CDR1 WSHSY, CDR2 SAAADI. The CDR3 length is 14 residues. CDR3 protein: CASSESGQVYEQYF. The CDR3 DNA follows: TGCGCCAGCAGTGAGTCGGGACAAGTCTACGAGCAGTACTTC.

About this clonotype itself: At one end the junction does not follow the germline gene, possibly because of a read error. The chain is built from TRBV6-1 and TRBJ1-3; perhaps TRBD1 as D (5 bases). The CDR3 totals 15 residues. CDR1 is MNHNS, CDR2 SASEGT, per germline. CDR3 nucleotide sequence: TGTGCCAGCAGTGTGGGCAGGGATGCTGGGAACACCATATATTTT. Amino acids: CASSVGRDAGNTIYF.

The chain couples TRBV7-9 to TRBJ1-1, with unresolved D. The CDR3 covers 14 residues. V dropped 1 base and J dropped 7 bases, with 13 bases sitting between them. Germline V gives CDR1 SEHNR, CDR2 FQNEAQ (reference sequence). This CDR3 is CASSLGGGRIEAFF. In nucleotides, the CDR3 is TGTGCCAGCAGCTTAGGAGGAGGGCGGATTGAAGCTTTCTTT.